These 18 T cell receptor beta chains originate from one sample sequenced in a study of blood T cell repertoires in COVID-19. Here immunoSEQ multiplex PCR was the method, and the copy in TCRdb shows in-frame clones only, minus some. Of about 210,000 clones in the sample, around 88% were seen once. The source material was peripheral blood. The receptors were gathered from a man between 45 and 60 years old with active or convalescent COVID-19.

A single count supports this clone. The chain couples TRBV19 to TRBJ2-1; the match to TRBD2 covers 12 bases. Per the germline V gene, CDR1 is LNHDA and CDR2 is SQIVND (reference sequence). V dropped 5 bases and J dropped 4; count of bases not matched to a gene: 6. CDR3 size: 16 residues. For the CDR3, the DNA is TGTGCCAGTAGTCTTCTAGCGGGGGGGGCTTACAATGAGCAGTTCTTC. It yields the protein CASSLLAGGAYNEQFF.

Here the CDR3 DNA reads TGCGCCAGCAGCCAAGACCCACAGGGGGCTAGCACCGGGGAGCTGTTTTTT. It translates to CASSQDPQGASTGELFF. V and J are TRBV4-1 and TRBJ2-2; 9 bases are shared with TRBD1. After removal of 0 bases from V and 4 bases from J, the junction contained 6 bases not matched to a gene. Germline CDR1 is MGHRA and CDR2 is YSYEKL. The length of the CDR3 is 17 residues.

This clone was seen just once. The J gene is TRBJ1-5, the V gene TRBV19; unclear D gene. V was pared by 1 base and J by 7 bases, with 8 bases between. The CDR3 runs to 13 residues. The germline V gene encodes CDR1 LNHDA and CDR2 SQIVND (reference sequence). CDR3 sequence (DNA): TGTGCCAGTAGTATAGGGGCCCGGCAGCCCCAGCATTTT. Protein: CASSIGARQPQHF.

CDR3 amino acids: CASSPEDRTGGYTF. In nucleotides, the CDR3 is TGTGCCAGCAGCCCGGAGGACAGGACGGGGGGCTACACCTTC. The genes are TRBV9 and TRBJ1-2; 7 nucleotides match TRBD1. V gave up 4 bases and J gave up 8 bases; unmatched junction bases: 11. Germline assignment: CDR1 SGDLS and CDR2 YYNGEE. There are 14 residues in the CDR3.

The CDR3 DNA sequence: TGCGCCAGCAGTGTTCGAAACGGACTTACCTACAATGAGCAGTTCTTC. Translation gives CASSVRNGLTYNEQFF. This chain connects TRBV4-1 to TRBJ2-1, with D possibly matching TRBD2 (5 bases). The CDR3 contains 16 residues. With 6 bases removed from V and 2 bases from J, the gap between germline ends came to 17 bases. Germline loops: CDR1 MGHRA, CDR2 YSYEKL.

The rearrangement links TRBV5-1 to TRBJ2-5; 9 positions agree with TRBD1. CDR3 length: 16 amino acids. Per germline, CDR1 SGHRS and CDR2 YFSETQ. With V trimmed by 4 bases and J by 5 bases, 12 bases remained unmatched. The CDR3 DNA is TGCGCCAGCAGCCATCAGGACAGGGGTATTGTCGAGACCCAGTACTTC. It specifies CASSHQDRGIVETQYF.

The rearrangement uses TRBV19 and TRBJ1-5; TRBD1 matches at 7 bases. The germline V gene has CDR1 LNHDA and CDR2 SQIVND (reference sequence). The J segment lost 7 bases and the V segment lost 4 bases, leaving 10 bases of the junction unmatched. The CDR3 is 15 residues long. The CDR3, as DNA: TGTGCCAGTAGTACAAACAGGGGAAGGGAGCAGCCCCAGCATTTT. This gives the protein CASSTNRGREQPQHF.

The chain combines TRBV4-3 with TRBJ2-5, with 8 bases matching TRBD1. J was trimmed by 5 bases and V by 3 bases; bases with no gene match: 11. The CDR3 length is 16 residues. Germline lookup yields CDR1 LGHNA and CDR2 YSLEER. The CDR3 reads CASSHVLDRARETQYF. The CDR3 DNA is TGCGCCAGCAGCCATGTTTTGGACAGGGCGAGGGAGACCCAGTACTTC.

V is TRBV6-5 and J is TRBJ2-1; 12 positions match TRBD2. CDR3 length: 14 amino acids. Germline trimming cut 2 bases from V and 15 bases from J; bases unmatched to any gene: 8. CDR1 is MNHEY and CDR2 is SVGAGI in the germline V gene. CDR3 loop: CASSYGTSGSSRFF. Here the CDR3 DNA reads TGTGCCAGCAGTTACGGGACTAGCGGGTCTTCGCGGTTCTTC.

The V call is TRBV29-1, the J call TRBJ2-7, with 9 bases matching TRBD1. CDR1 is SQVTM, CDR2 ANQGSEA, per germline. Losses at the gene ends were 6 bases for V and 1 base for J; bases not matched to a gene: 7. There are 14 residues in the CDR3. The DNA for the CDR3 is TGCAGCGTCAGCGGAGGGACAGGGTCCTACGAGCAGTACTTC. It yields the protein CSVSGGTGSYEQYF.

About this clone itself: In the same sample, other DNA sequences code for this CDR3. J is TRBJ2-3 and V is TRBV11-3, with D possibly being TRBD2 (5 bases). CDR3 length equals 15 residues. Looked up from germline, CDR1 is SGHNT and CDR2 is YENEEA. V was cut by 0 bases and J by 0 bases, with 7 bases left in between. CDR3 in DNA: TGTGCCAGCAGCTTAGAGGGCGGGAGCACAGATACGCAGTATTTT. It encodes CASSLEGGSTDTQYF.

V is TRBV4-2 and J is TRBJ2-3; TRBD2 might be the D (6 bases). The CDR3 consists of 14 residues. Looked up from germline, CDR1 is LGHNA and CDR2 is YNFKEQ. The V end was cut by 4 bases, the J end by 2 bases, with 10 bases between. CDR3 residues: CASSRLAYTDTQYF. In nucleotides, the CDR3 is TGTGCCAGCAGCCGCCTAGCGTACACAGATACGCAGTATTTT.

This chain uses TRBV6-5 with TRBJ2-5; weak D call: TRBD2 (5 bases). The CDR3 extends over 15 amino acids. Germline V gene lookup returns CDR1 MNHEY and CDR2 SVGAGI. The V end was cut by 7 bases, the J end by 4 bases, with 19 bases between. CDR3 DNA sequence: TGTGCCAGCAAATATTCCCGGCGAGGAGGAGAGACCCAGTACTTC. This translates into CASKYSRRGGETQYF.

V usage is TRBV30 and J usage is TRBJ1-2, with D maybe TRBD1 (5 bases). Germline CDR1 GTSNPN, CDR2 SVGIG (reference sequence). V lost 2 bases and J lost 7, with 14 bases in between. The CDR3 has 13 amino acids. Here the CDR3 DNA reads TGTGCCTGGAGTTCCGACAGCTATGGTGGCTACACCTTC. Its translation: CAWSSDSYGGYTF.

This chain joins TRBV7-9 and TRBJ2-5; TRBD1 aligns across 7 bases. The CDR3 is made up of 15 amino acids. Germline V gene data show CDR1 as SEHNR and CDR2 as FQNEAQ (reference sequence). The V segment lost 2 bases and the J segment 0 bases; nucleotides outside the gene matches: 3. The CDR3 coding sequence is TGTGCCAGCAGCTTATTTCAGGGGGACCAAGAGACCCAGTACTTC. This encodes CASSLFQGDQETQYF.

The chain uses TRBV19 and TRBJ1-3; D remains unclear. The CDR3 has 17 residues. Looked up from germline, CDR1 is LNHDA and CDR2 is SQIVND (reference sequence). Between the trimmed V and J ends, which lost 5 bases and 0 bases, there was a span of 17 bases. CDR3 loop: CASSPEVQTSSGNTIYF. In DNA, the CDR3 is TGTGCCAGTAGTCCGGAGGTACAGACGAGCTCTGGAAACACCATATATTTT.

The V call is TRBV2, the J call TRBJ1-3; 7 nucleotides align to TRBD1. The length of the CDR3 is 14 residues. Losses at the gene ends were 6 bases for V and 4 bases for J; bases not matched to a gene: 6. Germline CDR1 SNHLY, CDR2 FYNNEI. CDR3 sequence: CASRFDRAGNTIYF. The CDR3 DNA sequence: TGTGCCAGCAGGTTTGACAGGGCCGGAAACACCATATATTTT.

This clone was recorded once. This chain uses TRBV4-1 with TRBJ2-1; 10 positions agree with TRBD2. The CDR3 covers 17 residues. Unmatched junction bases numbered 9, after V lost 2 bases and J lost 5 bases. Germline assignment: CDR1 MGHRA and CDR2 YSYEKL. CDR3 in amino acids: CASSQSPLAGINNEQFF. DNA of the CDR3: TGCGCCAGCAGCCAATCCCCACTAGCGGGAATCAACAATGAGCAGTTCTTC.